This T cell receptor (beta chain) was observed in a study of blood T cells in healthy people across ages. Looking at the study overall: For every two T cells, template switching captured about one barcoded beta molecule. Whole-study results and caveats: Possibly, changes in expanded clonotypes were confounded because donor CMV status was unknown. Diversity was higher, and naive CD4+ cells more numerous, in long-lived donors than in aged donors. Diversity figures derived from one million T cells were judged to underestimate the true value.

The CDR3 extends over 16 amino acids. Trimming took off 1 base at V and 1 base at J, with 14 bases between the two ends. Germline V gene sequence: CDR1 SGDLS, CDR2 YYNGEE. A second PCR, run for about 6 to 12 cycles, used a sample-barcoded 5' primer plus a J-beta primer mix. TCRdb re-called the 5' RACE reads through MiXCR, storing one row per CDR3 protein. The table lists hundreds of thousands of distinct CDR3 sequences, about 53% of them singletons. To note about this clonotype: As yet, its antigen is unknown.

The specimen was blood. This sequence joins TRBV9 and TRBJ2-5; TRBD1 is a possible D gene (5 bases). This TCR came from an elderly man in good health. CDR3 bases: TGTGCCAGCAGCGTATCGTTGAATCAGGGCCAAGAGACCCAGTACTTC. Its translation is CASSVSLNQGQETQYF.